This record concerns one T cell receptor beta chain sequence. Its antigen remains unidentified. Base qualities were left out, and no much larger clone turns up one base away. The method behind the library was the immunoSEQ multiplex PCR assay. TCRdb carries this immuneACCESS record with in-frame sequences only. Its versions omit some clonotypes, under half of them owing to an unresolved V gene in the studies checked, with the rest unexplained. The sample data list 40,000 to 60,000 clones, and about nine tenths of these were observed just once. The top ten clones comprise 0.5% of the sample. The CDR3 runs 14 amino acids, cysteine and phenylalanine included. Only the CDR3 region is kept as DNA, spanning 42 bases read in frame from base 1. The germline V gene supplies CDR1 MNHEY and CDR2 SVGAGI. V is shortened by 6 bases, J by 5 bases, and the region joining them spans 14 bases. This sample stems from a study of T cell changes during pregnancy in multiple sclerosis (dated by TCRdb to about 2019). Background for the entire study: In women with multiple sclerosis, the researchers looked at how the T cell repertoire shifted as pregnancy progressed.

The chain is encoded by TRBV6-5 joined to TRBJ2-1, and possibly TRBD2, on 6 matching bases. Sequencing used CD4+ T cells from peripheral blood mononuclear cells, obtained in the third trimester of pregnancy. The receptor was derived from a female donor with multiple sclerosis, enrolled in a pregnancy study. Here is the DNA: TGTGCCAGCAGCTCCGGGACTTCTAACAATGAGCAGTTCTTC. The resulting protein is CASSSGTSNNEQFF.